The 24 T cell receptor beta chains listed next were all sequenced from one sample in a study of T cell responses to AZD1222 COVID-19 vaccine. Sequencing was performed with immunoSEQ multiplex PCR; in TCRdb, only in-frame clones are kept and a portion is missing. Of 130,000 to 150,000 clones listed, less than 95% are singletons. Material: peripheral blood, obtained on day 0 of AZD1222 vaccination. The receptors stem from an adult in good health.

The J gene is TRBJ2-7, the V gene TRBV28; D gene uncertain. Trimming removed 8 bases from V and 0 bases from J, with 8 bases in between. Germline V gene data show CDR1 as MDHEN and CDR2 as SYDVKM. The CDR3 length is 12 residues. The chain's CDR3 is CASGDGSYEQYF. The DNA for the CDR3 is TGTGCCAGCGGAGACGGCTCCTACGAGCAGTACTTC.

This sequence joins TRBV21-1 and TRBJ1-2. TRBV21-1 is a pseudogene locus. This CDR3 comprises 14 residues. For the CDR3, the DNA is TGTGCCAGCAATGGTCGACGGATCCCTGGAGGCTACACCTTC. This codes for CASNGRRIPGGYTF.

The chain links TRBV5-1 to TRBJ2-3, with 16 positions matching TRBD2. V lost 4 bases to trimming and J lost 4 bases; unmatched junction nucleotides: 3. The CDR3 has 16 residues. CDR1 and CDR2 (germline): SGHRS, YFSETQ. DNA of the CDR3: TGCGCCAGCAGCCGGGGACTAGCGGGAGGGGCAGATACGCAGTATTTT. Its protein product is CASSRGLAGGADTQYF.

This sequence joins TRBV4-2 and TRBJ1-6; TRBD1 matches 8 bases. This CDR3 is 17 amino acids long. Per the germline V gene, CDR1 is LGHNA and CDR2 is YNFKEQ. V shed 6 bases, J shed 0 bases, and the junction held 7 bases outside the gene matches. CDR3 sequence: CASRRQGLSSYNSPLHF. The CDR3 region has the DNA TGTGCCAGCAGACGACAGGGGTTAAGCTCCTATAATTCACCCCTCCACTTT.

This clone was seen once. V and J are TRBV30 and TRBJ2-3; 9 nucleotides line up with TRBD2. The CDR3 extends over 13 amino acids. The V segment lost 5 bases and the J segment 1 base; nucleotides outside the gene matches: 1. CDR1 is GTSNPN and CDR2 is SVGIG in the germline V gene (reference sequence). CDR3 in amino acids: CAWEREGTDTQYF. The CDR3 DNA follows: TGTGCCTGGGAGCGGGAGGGCACAGATACGCAGTATTTT.

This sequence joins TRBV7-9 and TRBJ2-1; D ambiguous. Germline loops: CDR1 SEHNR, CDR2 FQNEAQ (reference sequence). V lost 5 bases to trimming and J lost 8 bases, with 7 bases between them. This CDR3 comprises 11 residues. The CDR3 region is CASSATYEQFF. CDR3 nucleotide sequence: TGTGCCAGCAGCGCCACCTATGAGCAGTTCTTC.

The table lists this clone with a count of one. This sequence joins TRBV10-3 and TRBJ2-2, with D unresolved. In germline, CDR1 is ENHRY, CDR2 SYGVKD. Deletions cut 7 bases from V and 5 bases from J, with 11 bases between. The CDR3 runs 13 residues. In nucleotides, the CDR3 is TGTGCCATCACCTCGACTGAGACCGGGGAGCTGTTTTTT. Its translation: CAITSTETGELFF.

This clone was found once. The CDR3 DNA is TGTGCCAGCAGCTTTGTGGAGGGCACTGAAGCTTTCTTT. It encodes CASSFVEGTEAFF. V is TRBV11-2 and J is TRBJ1-1; no firm D call. Germline V gene lookup returns CDR1 SGHAT and CDR2 FQNNGV. V was cut by 3 bases and J by 4 bases, with 9 bases left in between. The CDR3 sequence is 13 residues long.

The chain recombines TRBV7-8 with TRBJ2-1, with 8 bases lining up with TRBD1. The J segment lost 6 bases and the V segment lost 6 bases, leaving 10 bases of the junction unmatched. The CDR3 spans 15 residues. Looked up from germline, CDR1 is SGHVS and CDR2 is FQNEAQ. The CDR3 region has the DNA TGTGCCAGCAGTCATACAGGGGGTTTGGGCAATGAGCAGTTCTTC. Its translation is CASSHTGGLGNEQFF.

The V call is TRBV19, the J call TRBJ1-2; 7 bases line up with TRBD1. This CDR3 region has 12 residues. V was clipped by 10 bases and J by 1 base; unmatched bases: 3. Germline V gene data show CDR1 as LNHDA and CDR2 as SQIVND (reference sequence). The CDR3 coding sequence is TGTGCCACAAGACAGGGTAACTATGGCTACACCTTC. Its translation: CATRQGNYGYTF.

The CDR3 DNA sequence: TGCGCCAGCAGTCGGACAGGGAAGGAGAGCACTGAAGCTTTCTTT. This sequence encodes CASSRTGKESTEAFF. The rearrangement uses TRBV5-1 and TRBJ1-1; the match to TRBD1 covers 8 bases. Germline lookup yields CDR1 SGHRS and CDR2 YFSETQ. The CDR3 has 15 amino acids. After removal of 5 bases from V and 4 bases from J, the junction contained 10 bases not matched to a gene.

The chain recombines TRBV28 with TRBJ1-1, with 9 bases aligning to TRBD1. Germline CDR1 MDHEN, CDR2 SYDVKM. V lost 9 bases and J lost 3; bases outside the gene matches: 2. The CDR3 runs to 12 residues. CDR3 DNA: TGTGCCAGTCGGACAGGGGACACTGAAGCTTTCTTT. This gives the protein CASRTGDTEAFF.

DNA for the CDR3: TGCGCCAGCAGTCAAGGGGCGCGTAGGGAGCAGTACTTC. The encoded protein is CASSQGARREQYF. V is TRBV10-2 and J is TRBJ2-7; D is perhaps TRBD1 (5 bases). Trimming stripped 5 bases from V and 7 bases from J, with 15 bases between. Germline V CDR1 and CDR2: WSHSY, SAAADI. The CDR3 spans 13 residues.

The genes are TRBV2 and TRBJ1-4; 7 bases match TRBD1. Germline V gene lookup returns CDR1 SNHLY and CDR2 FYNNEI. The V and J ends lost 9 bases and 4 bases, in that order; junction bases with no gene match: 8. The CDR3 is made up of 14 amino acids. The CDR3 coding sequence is TGTGCCAGTTCCCTGACAGGGAATAATGAAAAACTGTTTTTT. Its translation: CASSLTGNNEKLFF.

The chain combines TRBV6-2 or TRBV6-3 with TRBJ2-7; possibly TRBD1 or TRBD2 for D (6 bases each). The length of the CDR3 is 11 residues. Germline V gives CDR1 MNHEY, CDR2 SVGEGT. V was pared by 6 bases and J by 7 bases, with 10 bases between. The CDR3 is CASSQGGEQYF. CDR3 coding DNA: TGTGCCAGCAGCCAAGGGGGGGAGCAGTACTTC.

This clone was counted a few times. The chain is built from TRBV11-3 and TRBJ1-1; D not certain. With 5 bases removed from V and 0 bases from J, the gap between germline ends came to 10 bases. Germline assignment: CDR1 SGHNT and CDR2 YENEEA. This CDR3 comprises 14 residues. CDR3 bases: TGTGCCAGCAGCATGCAGAACATGAACACTGAAGCTTTCTTT. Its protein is CASSMQNMNTEAFF.

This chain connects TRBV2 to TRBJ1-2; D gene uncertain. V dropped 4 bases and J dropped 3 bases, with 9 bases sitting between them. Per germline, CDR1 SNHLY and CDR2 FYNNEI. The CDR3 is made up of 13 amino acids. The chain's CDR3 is CASSVSQDYGYTF. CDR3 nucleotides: TGTGCCAGCAGTGTAAGTCAGGACTATGGCTACACCTTC.

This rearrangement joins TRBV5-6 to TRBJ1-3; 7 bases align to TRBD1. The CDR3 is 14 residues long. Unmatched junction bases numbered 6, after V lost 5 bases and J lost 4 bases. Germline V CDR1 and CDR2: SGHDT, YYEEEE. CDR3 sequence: CASSDTGEGNTIYF. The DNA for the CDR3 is TGTGCCAGCAGTGATACAGGGGAAGGAAACACCATATATTTT.

CDR3 sequence: CASREDSDSNQPQHF. DNA of the CDR3: TGTGCCAGCAGAGAGGACAGCGATAGCAATCAGCCCCAGCATTTT. The chain is built from TRBV2 and TRBJ1-5; TRBD1 might be the D (6 bases). V lost 6 bases and J 0 bases, leaving 12 bases between the germline ends. Germline CDR1 reads SNHLY; CDR2 reads FYNNEI. This CDR3 region has 15 residues. Variable domain in full (rest from reference TRBV2 and TRBJ1-5): EPEVTQTPSHQVTQMGQEVILRCVPISNHLYFYWYRQILGQKVEFLVSFYNNEISEKSEIFDDQFSVERPDGSNFTLKIRSTKLEDSAMYFCASREDSDSNQPQHFGDGTRLSIL.

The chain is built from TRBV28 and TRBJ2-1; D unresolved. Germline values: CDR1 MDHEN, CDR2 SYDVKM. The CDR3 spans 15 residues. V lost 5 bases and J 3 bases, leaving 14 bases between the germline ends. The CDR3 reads CASSTRTPLYNEQFF. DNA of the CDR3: TGTGCCAGCAGTACCCGGACGCCTCTCTACAATGAGCAGTTCTTC.

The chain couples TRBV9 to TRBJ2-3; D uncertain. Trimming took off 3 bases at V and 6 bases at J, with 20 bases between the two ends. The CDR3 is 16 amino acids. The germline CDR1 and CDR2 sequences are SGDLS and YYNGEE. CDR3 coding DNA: TGTGCCAGCAGCGCCCGATGGACGGGTCAAGCGGATACGCAGTATTTT. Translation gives CASSARWTGQADTQYF.

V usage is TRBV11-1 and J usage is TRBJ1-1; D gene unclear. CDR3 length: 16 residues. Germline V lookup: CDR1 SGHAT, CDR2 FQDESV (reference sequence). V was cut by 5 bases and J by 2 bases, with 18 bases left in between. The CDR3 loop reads CASSPGRGGINTEAFF. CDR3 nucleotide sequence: TGTGCCAGCAGCCCCGGGCGGGGTGGAATTAACACTGAAGCTTTCTTT.

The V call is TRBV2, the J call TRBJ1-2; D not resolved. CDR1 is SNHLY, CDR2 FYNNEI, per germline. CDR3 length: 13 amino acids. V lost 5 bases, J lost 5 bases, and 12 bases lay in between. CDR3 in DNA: TGTGCCAGCAGTCTCGGAACCTATTATGGCTACACCTTC. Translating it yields CASSLGTYYGYTF.

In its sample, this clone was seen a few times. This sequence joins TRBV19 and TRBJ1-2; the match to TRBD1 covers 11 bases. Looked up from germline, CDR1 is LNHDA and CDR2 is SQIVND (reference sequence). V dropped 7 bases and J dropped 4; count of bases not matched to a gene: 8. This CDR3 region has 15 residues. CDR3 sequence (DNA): TGTGCCAGTATCCCAGCCGGGACAGGGGGCTATGGCTACACCTTC. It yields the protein CASIPAGTGGYGYTF.